This T cell receptor (beta chain) was identified in a study of vaccination and CD4 T cells after COVID-19. As for the study in general: Post-COVID sampling occurred a median approximately 99 days after diagnosis (range 35 to 161).

Trimming removed 3 bases from V and 10 bases from J; junction bases left unmatched: 8. The CDR3 is made up of 15 amino acids. The germline V gene has CDR1 MGHDK and CDR2 SYGVNS. Note on this clonotype: Its specificity is not known.

Sequenced with the Oncomine TCR Beta short-read assay was DNA taken from cultured CD4+ T cells. TCRdb analysed the PCR reads with MiXCR anew, one entry per CDR3 protein. The sample consists of roughly 11,000 distinct CDR3 sequences, 69% of them appearing once. Sample treatment: approximately 10-day PBMC culture with coronavirus spike peptide pools or control peptides (ViraFEST assay). This receptor was obtained from a human donor who had recovered from COVID-19. Sequencing used CD4+ T cells from blood, cultured in vitro. V is TRBV25-1 and J is TRBJ1-6; TRBD1 agrees at 8 bases. CDR3 sequence (DNA): TGTGCCAGCAGTGAGGAGGGGACAGGAGGGTCACCCCTCCACTTT. Residues: CASSEEGTGGSPLHF.